The rows below give T cell receptor beta chains drawn from one sample of a study of blood T cells in healthy people across ages. TCRdb re-analysed the 5' RACE reads in MiXCR, keeping a single row per CDR3 protein. The sample shows about 970,000 distinct CDR3 sequences, about 53% of them seen only once. The sequencing input was blood. These receptor sequences come from a woman aged 55 to 70 in good health. Both conserved end residues are part of each CDR3. D genes are given only for firm matches. Clone size is stated in some rows and not others, as once, few, many or a class when expanded.

abundance: few
j_gene: TRBJ2-7
d_gene: TRBD2
v_gene: TRBV11-2
len: 16
CDR3aa: CASVKREREESYEQYF
CDR3nt: TGTGCCAGCGTTAAGCGGGAGAGGGAGGAATCCTACGAGCAGTACTTC

abundance: -
j_gene: TRBJ2-7
d_gene: -
v_gene: TRBV18
len: 18
CDR3aa: CASSLIPPGGGPPNEQYF
CDR3nt: TGTGCCAGCTCCCTTATTCCCCCCGGAGGAGGCCCACCAAACGAGCAGTACTTC

abundance: -
j_gene: TRBJ2-3
d_gene: TRBD2
v_gene: TRBV13
len: 16
CDR3aa: CASSLGAGGVGDTQYF
CDR3nt: TGTGCCAGCAGCTTAGGAGCGGGAGGGGTAGGAGATACGCAGTATTTT

abundance: -
j_gene: TRBJ2-5
d_gene: -
v_gene: TRBV5-1
len: 13
CDR3aa: CASGTDEEWTQYF
CDR3nt: TGTGCCAGCGGGACAGACGAAGAGTGGACCCAGTACTTC

abundance: few
j_gene: TRBJ2-1
d_gene: -
v_gene: TRBV4-1
len: 13
CDR3aa: CASSQQAGDEQFF
CDR3nt: TGCGCCAGCAGCCAACAGGCTGGGGATGAGCAGTTCTTC

abundance: -
j_gene: TRBJ2-1
d_gene: TRBD2
v_gene: TRBV12-3/TRBV12-4
len: 16
CDR3aa: CASSRGLAGGVDEQFF
CDR3nt: TGTGCCAGCAGCCGTGGACTAGCGGGAGGTGTGGATGAGCAGTTCTTC

abundance: -
j_gene: TRBJ2-1
d_gene: -
v_gene: TRBV7-8
len: 17
CDR3aa: CASSFRTAQYSYNEQFF
CDR3nt: TGTGCCAGCAGCTTCAGGACAGCGCAATACTCCTACAATGAGCAGTTCTTC

abundance: few
j_gene: TRBJ1-1
d_gene: -
v_gene: TRBV2
len: 11
CDR3aa: CARQGYTEAFF
CDR3nt: TGTGCCAGACAGGGATACACTGAAGCTTTCTTT

abundance: -
j_gene: TRBJ1-2
d_gene: -
v_gene: TRBV29-1
len: 13
CDR3aa: CSVTRQPGYGYTF
CDR3nt: TGCAGCGTGACTAGACAGCCGGGGTATGGCTACACCTTC

abundance: -
j_gene: TRBJ2-2
d_gene: -
v_gene: TRBV3-1
len: 16
CDR3aa: CASSQRDVTNTGELFF
CDR3nt: TGTGCCAGCAGCCAACGGGACGTAACGAACACCGGGGAGCTGTTTTTT

abundance: -
j_gene: TRBJ2-5
d_gene: -
v_gene: TRBV7-2
len: 16
CDR3aa: CASSLMGTKVRETQYF
CDR3nt: TGTGCCAGCAGCTTAATGGGGACCAAAGTAAGGGAGACCCAGTACTTC

abundance: -
j_gene: TRBJ2-5
d_gene: TRBD1
v_gene: TRBV14
len: 16
CDR3aa: CASSPRTGGFQETQYF
CDR3nt: TGTGCCAGCAGCCCGCGGACAGGGGGTTTTCAAGAGACCCAGTACTTC

abundance: -
j_gene: TRBJ2-7
d_gene: TRBD1
v_gene: TRBV2
len: 14
CDR3aa: CASRRGTGESEQYF
CDR3nt: TGTGCCAGCAGAAGGGGGACAGGGGAGAGCGAGCAGTACTTC

abundance: -
j_gene: TRBJ2-1
d_gene: -
v_gene: TRBV30
len: 12
CDR3aa: CAWRGYYNEQFF
CDR3nt: TGTGCCTGGAGGGGGTACTACAATGAGCAGTTCTTC

abundance: -
j_gene: TRBJ2-5
d_gene: -
v_gene: TRBV28
len: 15
CDR3aa: CASSFGDTRRGTQYF
CDR3nt: TGTGCCAGCAGTTTCGGGGACACGCGACGTGGGACCCAGTACTTC

abundance: few
j_gene: TRBJ2-3
d_gene: -
v_gene: TRBV29-1
len: 15
CDR3aa: CSVRAQGGGTDTQYF
CDR3nt: TGCAGCGTTCGCGCCCAGGGGGGCGGCACAGATACGCAGTATTTT

abundance: -
j_gene: TRBJ2-6
d_gene: -
v_gene: TRBV5-1
len: 19
CDR3aa: CASSFEGTKIPSGANVLTF
CDR3nt: TGCGCCAGCAGCTTTGAAGGGACAAAGATCCCCTCTGGGGCCAACGTCCTGACTTTC

abundance: -
j_gene: TRBJ2-3
d_gene: -
v_gene: TRBV20-1
len: 16
CDR3aa: CSARSLRRGGTDTQYF
CDR3nt: TGCAGTGCTAGATCCCTCCGCAGGGGAGGCACAGATACGCAGTATTTT

abundance: many
j_gene: TRBJ2-3
d_gene: TRBD2
v_gene: TRBV2
len: 15
CDR3aa: CASSDLGGTTDTQYF
CDR3nt: TGTGCCAGCAGTGATTTGGGAGGGACTACAGATACGCAGTATTTT

abundance: -
j_gene: TRBJ2-5
d_gene: -
v_gene: TRBV9
len: 16
CDR3aa: CASSVAAKNREETQYF
CDR3nt: TGTGCCAGCAGCGTAGCTGCGAAGAACAGGGAAGAGACCCAGTACTTC

abundance: few
j_gene: TRBJ2-7
d_gene: -
v_gene: TRBV3-1
len: 15
CDR3aa: CASSQDVRGAYEQYF
CDR3nt: TGTGCCAGCAGCCAAGATGTGAGGGGAGCCTACGAGCAGTACTTC

abundance: -
j_gene: TRBJ2-6
d_gene: -
v_gene: TRBV5-1
len: 15
CDR3aa: CASSLAMGEANVLTF
CDR3nt: TGCGCCAGCAGCTTGGCCATGGGTGAGGCCAACGTCCTGACTTTC

abundance: -
j_gene: TRBJ2-7
d_gene: TRBD1
v_gene: TRBV2
len: 14
CDR3aa: CASSYRGSAYEQYF
CDR3nt: TGTGCCAGCAGCTACAGGGGTTCGGCCTACGAGCAGTACTTC

abundance: -
j_gene: TRBJ2-7
d_gene: -
v_gene: TRBV7-6
len: 17
CDR3aa: CASSLGTRADLSYEQYF
CDR3nt: TGTGCCAGCAGCTTAGGTACAAGGGCGGACCTCTCCTACGAGCAGTACTTC

abundance: -
j_gene: TRBJ1-2
d_gene: TRBD1
v_gene: TRBV20-1
len: 16
CDR3aa: CSASLGQVLPNYGYTF
CDR3nt: TGCAGTGCTAGCTTGGGACAGGTCTTACCAAACTATGGCTACACCTTC

abundance: -
j_gene: TRBJ2-5
d_gene: -
v_gene: TRBV28
len: 14
CDR3aa: CASSMRGSRETQYF
CDR3nt: TGTGCCAGCAGTATGAGAGGGAGTCGGGAGACCCAGTACTTC

abundance: -
j_gene: TRBJ2-5
d_gene: TRBD2
v_gene: TRBV20-1
len: 14
CDR3aa: CSARDTRGTETQYF
CDR3nt: TGCAGTGCTAGAGATACGCGGGGGACGGAGACCCAGTACTTC

abundance: few
j_gene: TRBJ1-6
d_gene: -
v_gene: TRBV27
len: 15
CDR3aa: CASSWVGQGNSPLHF
CDR3nt: TGTGCCAGCAGTTGGGTGGGCCAGGGTAATTCACCCCTCCACTTT

abundance: -
j_gene: TRBJ2-1
d_gene: TRBD1
v_gene: TRBV4-2
len: 18
CDR3aa: CASSQAVWRTGGYNEQFF
CDR3nt: TGTGCCAGCAGCCAAGCGGTGTGGAGGACAGGGGGGTACAATGAGCAGTTCTTC

abundance: -
j_gene: TRBJ2-5
d_gene: -
v_gene: TRBV3-1
len: 14
CDR3aa: CASSHGQVRETQYF
CDR3nt: TGTGCCAGCAGCCACGGGCAGGTTCGGGAGACCCAGTACTTC

abundance: few
j_gene: TRBJ1-1
d_gene: TRBD1
v_gene: TRBV7-9
len: 15
CDR3aa: CASSPGGIRDTEAFF
CDR3nt: TGTGCCAGCAGCCCAGGGGGCATTAGGGACACTGAAGCTTTCTTT

abundance: few
j_gene: TRBJ1-1
d_gene: -
v_gene: TRBV12-3/TRBV12-4
len: 14
CDR3aa: CASSPGFMNTEAFF
CDR3nt: TGTGCCAGCAGTCCGGGCTTTATGAACACTGAAGCTTTCTTT

abundance: -
j_gene: TRBJ1-4
d_gene: TRBD1
v_gene: TRBV4-3
len: 16
CDR3aa: CASSQDGGQGIEKLFF
CDR3nt: TGCGCCAGCAGCCAAGATGGGGGACAGGGAATTGAAAAACTGTTTTTT

abundance: once
j_gene: TRBJ2-7
d_gene: TRBD2
v_gene: TRBV7-2
len: 14
CDR3aa: CASTLSGSVYEQYF
CDR3nt: TGTGCCAGCACCCTTAGCGGGAGTGTTTACGAGCAGTACTTC

abundance: -
j_gene: TRBJ2-3
d_gene: TRBD2
v_gene: TRBV28
len: 16
CDR3aa: CASRSPGLAGTDTQYF
CDR3nt: TGTGCCAGCAGATCCCCCGGACTAGCGGGCACAGATACGCAGTATTTT

abundance: -
j_gene: TRBJ2-5
d_gene: -
v_gene: TRBV20-1
len: 14
CDR3aa: CSTRGRLVRETQYF
CDR3nt: TGCAGTACTAGAGGGAGACTCGTCCGGGAGACCCAGTACTTC

abundance: -
j_gene: TRBJ1-4
d_gene: -
v_gene: TRBV29-1
len: 14
CDR3aa: CSVCITTGPEKLFF
CDR3nt: TGCAGCGTTTGTATAACCACCGGGCCTGAAAAACTGTTTTTT

abundance: few
j_gene: TRBJ2-1
d_gene: -
v_gene: TRBV5-1
len: 13
CDR3aa: CASSLRFNNEQFF
CDR3nt: TGCGCCAGCAGCTTGCGGTTCAACAATGAGCAGTTCTTC

abundance: few
j_gene: TRBJ2-1
d_gene: -
v_gene: TRBV6-4
len: 13
CDR3aa: CASSESAYNEQFF
CDR3nt: TGTGCCAGCAGTGAGAGCGCCTACAATGAGCAGTTCTTC

abundance: few
j_gene: TRBJ2-7
d_gene: -
v_gene: TRBV10-3
len: 14
CDR3aa: CAISDQGISYEQYF
CDR3nt: TGTGCCATCAGTGATCAGGGAATCTCCTACGAGCAGTACTTC